The 8 T cell receptor beta chains in this list originate from one sample, sequenced in a study of beta chain features in type 1 diabetes. Study-level points and caveats: A moderate, significant TCRB CDR3 shortening appeared in type 1 diabetes across four CD4+ subsets.

Antigens of these TCRs are unknown. The investigators reverse transcribed all of the isolated RNA, so they sequenced expressed TCRB transcripts. The data were produced by immunoSEQ multiplex PCR, yet TCRdb's version contains in-frame clones alone and is incomplete. The profile covers about 160,000 clones, with about 9% appearing a single time and roughly 0.72% taken by the ten largest. Sequencing was performed on central memory CD4+ T cells from blood. The receptors originated from a woman under 40 with type 1 diabetes.

The chain carries TRBV7-3 and TRBJ1-1; D is ambiguous. Trimming shortened V by 4 bases and J by 7 bases, and 13 bases separated the two germline ends. CDR3 size: 13 residues. Germline V gene data show CDR1 as SGHTA and CDR2 as FQGTGA. In nucleotides, the CDR3 is TGTGCCAGCAGCTCGAATCCGGGTGATGAAGCTTTCTTT. Residues: CASSSNPGDEAFF.

This chain joins TRBV29-1 and TRBJ2-3; D may be TRBD1 (6 bases). The CDR3 is 14 amino acids. V was trimmed by 6 bases and J by 4 bases, leaving 17 bases between them. Germline V gene lookup returns CDR1 SQVTM and CDR2 ANQGSEA. This CDR3 is CSVEMTGPADTQYF. The CDR3 DNA reads as TGCAGCGTGGAAATGACAGGACCAGCAGATACGCAGTATTTT.

This clone was counted only a few times. This rearrangement joins TRBV20-1 to TRBJ2-1; D remains ambiguous. Germline V gives CDR1 DFQATT, CDR2 SNEGSKA (reference sequence). V lost 7 bases to trimming and J lost 9 bases, with 13 bases between them. The CDR3 sequence is 11 residues long. The CDR3 DNA is TGCAGTGAGGCTAGTTATAGTGAGCAGTTCTTC. Amino acid sequence: CSEASYSEQFF.

This chain connects TRBV28 to TRBJ2-1; 8 bases are a match to TRBD2. The CDR3 spans 14 residues. The germline CDR1 and CDR2 sequences are MDHEN and SYDVKM. Trimming took 6 bases from V and 9 from J; bases not matched to a gene: 10. The CDR3 nucleotides are TGTGCCAGCAGCACCTATAGCGGGACGGGTGAGCAGTTCTTC. Its translation is CASSTYSGTGEQFF.

This clone was counted between two and nine times. J is TRBJ2-1 and V is TRBV6-5; 14 positions agree with TRBD2. V dropped 6 bases and J dropped 8; count of bases not matched to a gene: 6. Germline V gene data show CDR1 as MNHEY and CDR2 as SVGAGI. The length of the CDR3 is 15 residues. The CDR3 region is CASSPRLAGGDEQFF. The CDR3 region has the DNA TGTGCCAGCAGCCCACGACTAGCGGGAGGGGATGAGCAGTTCTTC.

Ten or more counts support this clone. Other DNA sequences from this sample encode an identical CDR3 as well. This chain connects TRBV30 to TRBJ2-7; D is unresolved. V lost 0 bases to trimming and J lost 1 base, with 4 bases between them. The CDR3 is 12 residues long. Germline CDR1 GTSNPN, CDR2 SVGIG (reference sequence). CDR3 nucleotides: TGTGCCTGGAGTGTATCGTCCTACGAGCAGTACTTC. The encoded protein is CAWSVSSYEQYF.

This clone has just a few counts. V gene TRBV4-3 combines with J gene TRBJ1-2; D is possibly TRBD1 (5 bases). Germline V CDR1 and CDR2: LGHNA, YSLEER. This CDR3 comprises 15 residues. The V end lost 1 base, the J end lost 1 base, and 10 bases lay between the germline ends. CDR3 DNA sequence: TGCGCCAGCAGCCAAGTTGGGCAGGGTAACTATGGCTACACCTTC. Translated: CASSQVGQGNYGYTF.

A few counts support this clone. This chain links TRBV27 with TRBJ2-7; TRBD1 agrees at 11 bases. The CDR3 covers 14 residues. Per the germline V gene, CDR1 is MNHEY and CDR2 is SMNVEV (reference sequence). Trimming at V came to 7 bases and at J to 4 bases, leaving 6 bases not matched to a gene. The CDR3 is CASTRTGGLYEQYF. DNA of the CDR3: TGTGCCAGCACCCGGACAGGGGGCCTTTACGAGCAGTACTTC.